The next 25 T cell receptor beta chains were all read from a single sample in a study of blood T cell repertoires in COVID-19 (dated by TCRdb to the early 2020s). Libraries were constructed by the immunoSEQ multiplex PCR assay. Here the immuneACCESS table is served through TCRdb, limited to in-frame sequences with V and J called. Missing clones are a known gap in these copies; in checked studies unresolved V genes cover under half, and the rest lacks a known reason. Across this sample there are some 260,000 clones, with about 85% seen only once. The top ten constitute 3% of the sample. What was sequenced was peripheral blood. The origin of the receptors is a man between 18 and 29 years old with active or convalescent COVID-19.

The V call is TRBV2, the J call TRBJ1-1; 9 positions agree with TRBD1. CDR3 length: 18 amino acids. Germline V CDR1 and CDR2: SNHLY, FYNNEI. V trimming: 5 bases; J trimming: 5 bases; junction bases outside the gene matches: 18. The CDR3 nucleotides are TGTGCCAGCAGTCAGCGAGGGGGTTCGACAGGGGGTAGTACTGAAGCTTTCTTT. Encoded protein: CASSQRGGSTGGSTEAFF. Variable domain in full (rest from reference TRBV2 and TRBJ1-1): EPEVTQTPSHQVTQMGQEVILRCVPISNHLYFYWYRQILGQKVEFLVSFYNNEISEKSEIFDDQFSVERPDGSNFTLKIRSTKLEDSAMYFCASSQRGGSTGGSTEAFFGQGTRLTVV.

This sequence joins TRBV9 and TRBJ1-2, with no clear D. This CDR3 spans 15 amino acids. Trimming cost V 0 bases and J 5 bases, with 14 bases left between them. Germline loops: CDR1 SGDLS, CDR2 YYNGEE. The CDR3 DNA reads as TGTGCCAGCAGCGTAGCTACGGGGAGTCGGTATGGCTACACCTTC. It translates to CASSVATGSRYGYTF.

This clone appeared once. The chain recombines TRBV3-1 (or the pseudogene TRBV3-2) with TRBJ2-6; no definite D call. Germline V CDR1 and CDR2: LGHDT, YNNKEL (reference sequence). The V end was cut by 3 bases, the J end by 1 base, with 16 bases between. This CDR3 is 18 amino acids long. The CDR3 nucleotides read TGTGCCAGCAGCCAGCTTGGTAGGAGATTATCTGGGGCCAACGTCCTGACTTTC. Translating gives CASSQLGRRLSGANVLTF.

The V and J genes are TRBV6-5 and TRBJ2-1; 13 bases fit TRBD2. The CDR3 covers 15 residues. The V and J ends lost 6 bases and 9 bases, in that order; junction bases with no gene match: 8. CDR1 is MNHEY and CDR2 is SVGAGI in the germline V gene. The CDR3 coding sequence is TGTGCCAGCAGCCTACTAGCGGGAGGGTTGTCTGAGCAGTTCTTC. Translated, it gives CASSLLAGGLSEQFF.

A remark on this clone: Within the sample, other DNA sequences also encode this same CDR3. V is TRBV10-3 and J is TRBJ2-5; D may be TRBD2 (6 bases). The CDR3 is 15 amino acids. Germline V lookup: CDR1 ENHRY, CDR2 SYGVKD. Deletions cut 6 bases from V and 1 base from J, with 15 bases between. CDR3 nucleotide sequence: TGTGCCATCAGACCTGGGACTGGCATCCAAGAGACCCAGTACTTC. It translates to CAIRPGTGIQETQYF.

The chain joins TRBV10-2 to TRBJ2-5; D uncertain. CDR1 WSHSY and CDR2 SAAADI come from the germline V gene. The CDR3 spans 11 residues. V was clipped by 6 bases and J by 7 bases, with 9 bases between them. The CDR3 is CASRVNGTQYF. The CDR3 DNA sequence: TGCGCCAGCAGGGTCAACGGGACCCAGTACTTC.

The DNA of the CDR3 is TGTGCCAGCAGCCGCCTAGGACAGGGGTCGCTCGCCGAGCAGTACTTC. It translates to CASSRLGQGSLAEQYF. The V call is TRBV5-6, the J call TRBJ2-7, with 9 bases identical to TRBD1. The trim removed 4 bases at V and 6 bases at J, leaving 14 bases unmatched. The CDR3 totals 16 residues. CDR1 is SGHDT, CDR2 YYEEEE, per germline.

The V gene is TRBV6-2 or TRBV6-3, the J gene TRBJ1-2, with 8 nucleotides matching TRBD1. This CDR3 is built from 13 residues. CDR1 is MNHEY, CDR2 SVGEGT, per germline. V lost 6 bases to trimming and J lost 6 bases; unmatched junction nucleotides: 6. In DNA form, the CDR3 reads TGTGCCAGCAGCCAGACAGGGGTTCATGGCTACACCTTC. This encodes CASSQTGVHGYTF.

The chain employs TRBV11-3 and TRBJ2-7; possible D gene TRBD2, 8 bases. The CDR3 is 14 amino acids. Trimming took off 5 bases at V and 1 base at J, with 12 bases between the two ends. The V gene's germline CDR1 is SGHNT and CDR2 YENEEA. The CDR3: CASSREGQSYEQYF. The CDR3 DNA sequence: TGTGCCAGCAGCCGGGAGGGACAGTCCTACGAGCAGTACTTC.

V usage is TRBV5-1 and J usage is TRBJ1-1; 8 nucleotides match TRBD1. Germline trimming cut 4 bases from V and 6 bases from J; bases unmatched to any gene: 11. This CDR3 has 15 amino acids. Germline CDR1 SGHRS, CDR2 YFSETQ. The CDR3 protein is CASSPGQGGFPEAFF. In DNA, the CDR3 is TGCGCCAGCAGCCCCGGACAGGGAGGGTTCCCTGAAGCTTTCTTT.

The V gene is TRBV6-2 or TRBV6-3, the J gene TRBJ2-5, with 15 bases lining up with TRBD2. With V trimmed by 6 bases and J by 4 bases, 12 bases remained unmatched. Germline CDR1 and CDR2: MNHEY and SVGEGT. The CDR3 consists of 18 residues. CDR3 in amino acids: CASSSPSPGLAGGETQYF. Here the CDR3 DNA reads TGTGCCAGCAGCTCTCCTAGTCCGGGACTAGCGGGAGGAGAGACCCAGTACTTC.

The gene calls are TRBV5-1 and TRBJ2-7; D is possibly TRBD2 (6 bases). The CDR3 length is 13 residues. V lost 0 bases and J lost 6, with 10 bases in between. CDR1 SGHRS and CDR2 YFSETQ come from the germline V gene. This chain's CDR3 is CASSLVGDSEQYF. The CDR3 DNA reads TGCGCCAGCAGCTTGGTAGGGGACTCCGAGCAGTACTTC.

The genes are TRBV4-1 and TRBJ1-2; D is undetermined. This CDR3 is built from 15 residues. The germline gives CDR1 MGHRA, CDR2 YSYEKL. Deletions cut 1 base from V and 4 bases from J, with 13 bases between. The CDR3 loop reads CASSQVSDILYGYTF. In DNA form, the CDR3 reads TGCGCCAGCAGCCAAGTATCAGATATCCTCTATGGCTACACCTTC.

The chain links TRBV6-6 to TRBJ2-7, with D perhaps matching TRBD1 (6 bases). CDR3 length: 14 residues. V was shortened by 4 bases and J by 2 bases, with 12 bases between the two germline ends. The V gene's germline CDR1 is MNHNY and CDR2 SVGAGI (reference sequence). Written as DNA, the CDR3 is TGTGCCAGCAGTTCCCCAAAGGGGGCCTACGAGCAGTACTTC. This codes for CASSSPKGAYEQYF.

J is TRBJ1-2 and V is TRBV5-1; possible D gene TRBD1, 6 bases. The V end lost 0 bases, the J end lost 4 bases, and 19 bases lay between the germline ends. Germline-derived CDR1 and CDR2 are SGHRS and YFSETQ. This CDR3 comprises 17 residues. This CDR3 reads CASSLGARGRDLYGYTF. The CDR3 DNA follows: TGCGCCAGCAGCTTGGGCGCGAGGGGGAGGGACCTCTATGGCTACACCTTC.

J is TRBJ2-7 and V is TRBV7-2; 7 bases fit TRBD1. Germline lookup yields CDR1 SGHTA and CDR2 FQGNSA. With V trimmed by 4 bases and J by 2 bases, 5 bases remained unmatched. This CDR3 has 14 amino acids. CDR3 sequence: CASSSYRGPYEQYF. CDR3 in DNA: TGTGCCAGCAGCTCATACAGGGGCCCCTACGAGCAGTACTTC.

This chain connects TRBV15 to TRBJ2-1; possibly TRBD2 for D (6 bases). Looked up from germline, CDR1 is LNHNV and CDR2 is YYDKDF (reference sequence). The CDR3 contains 15 residues. The germline V and J ends were trimmed by 2 bases and 12 bases, with 20 bases remaining between them. This chain's CDR3 is CATSRIGERRVTQFF. CDR3 DNA sequence: TGTGCCACCAGCAGAATTGGGGAGCGGAGGGTGACGCAGTTCTTC.

The gene calls are TRBV28 and TRBJ2-7; the D is unclear. This CDR3 spans 13 amino acids. Germline loops: CDR1 MDHEN, CDR2 SYDVKM. V was shortened by 3 bases and J by 6 bases, with 12 bases between the two germline ends. The CDR3: CASSFGSLSEQYF. In DNA, the CDR3 is TGTGCCAGCAGTTTTGGCTCGTTAAGCGAGCAGTACTTC.

This clone was found once. This rearrangement joins TRBV12-5 to TRBJ1-5; 7 bases are a match to TRBD1. Unmatched junction bases numbered 9, after V lost 6 bases and J lost 7 bases. Germline V lookup: CDR1 LGHNT, CDR2 FRNRAP. This CDR3 region has 14 residues. The CDR3 DNA sequence: TGTGCTAGTGGGGAAGACAGGGTAGGGCAGCCCCAGCATTTT. This sequence encodes CASGEDRVGQPQHF.

The CDR3 protein is CAWTLGPRGYGYTF. CDR3 coding DNA: TGTGCCTGGACTCTAGGCCCCCGAGGCTATGGCTACACCTTC. This chain links TRBV30 with TRBJ1-2; no firm D call. In germline, CDR1 is GTSNPN, CDR2 SVGIG (reference sequence). This CDR3 is built from 14 residues. Trimming removed 4 bases at V and 4 bases at J, with 16 bases between.

The J gene is TRBJ2-1, the V gene TRBV2, with 8 positions matching TRBD1. The CDR3 has 15 amino acids. CDR1 is SNHLY and CDR2 is FYNNEI in the germline V gene. The ends lost 6 bases at V and 4 bases at J; junction bases unmatched: 8. As DNA, the CDR3 is TGTGCCAGCAGGGCAGGGGGCTTATTTTACAATGAGCAGTTCTTC. It is translated as CASRAGGLFYNEQFF.

The V and J genes are TRBV28 and TRBJ2-5; 9 bases are shared with TRBD2. The CDR3 spans 15 residues. V dropped 3 bases and J dropped 2; count of bases not matched to a gene: 4. CDR1 is MDHEN and CDR2 is SYDVKM in the germline V gene. The CDR3 DNA sequence: TGTGCCAGCAGTTTTGGGGCGGGAGGGCAAGAGACCCAGTACTTC. Translation gives CASSFGAGGQETQYF.

CDR3 nucleotides: TGTGCCAGCTCACCATTGGCCGGACAGGGGTTAAGCAACTATGGCTACACCTTC. This translates into CASSPLAGQGLSNYGYTF. This chain links TRBV18 with TRBJ1-2; TRBD1 agrees at 9 bases. Germline lookup yields CDR1 KGHSH and CDR2 LQKENI. The CDR3 extends over 18 amino acids. V lost 2 bases, J lost 2 bases, and 12 bases stayed unmatched.

The gene calls are TRBV7-2 and TRBJ1-5, with D tentatively TRBD1 (6 bases). The CDR3 totals 16 residues. Germline V CDR1 and CDR2: SGHTA, FQGNSA. Trimming pared 3 bases from V and 1 base from J, leaving 13 bases between. The CDR3 nucleotides read TGTGCCAGCAGCTTGACAGGAAGCCAGAGCAATCAGCCCCAGCATTTT. Translating gives CASSLTGSQSNQPQHF.

This chain connects TRBV27 to TRBJ2-7; D gene uncertain. Germline CDR1 reads MNHEY; CDR2 reads SMNVEV (reference sequence). V dropped 2 bases and J dropped 3 bases, with 11 bases sitting between them. The CDR3 runs to 14 residues. The CDR3 region is CASSLQKNYYEQYF. The DNA for the CDR3 is TGTGCCAGCAGTTTACAGAAAAACTACTACGAGCAGTACTTC.